The next 18 T cell receptor beta chains were all read from a single sample in a study of sequential checkpoint blockade in melanoma. Treatment reported: randomized to nivolumab then ipilimumab (arm A) or the reverse (arm B). The protocol was immunoSEQ multiplex PCR, while the TCRdb copy is restricted to in-frame clones and leaves out a portion. This table has approximately 26,000 clones, about three quarters appearing once. The input for sequencing was CD8+ T cells sorted from blood (inferred from file names), taken from a patient given nivolumab and ipilimumab in sequence. These receptor sequences come from a human donor with melanoma.

The chain recombines TRBV28 with TRBJ2-2; 8 nucleotides align to TRBD1. V shed 5 bases, J shed 3 bases, and the junction held 8 bases outside the gene matches. The CDR3 is 16 residues long. The germline V gene encodes CDR1 MDHEN and CDR2 SYDVKM. The CDR3 loop is CASSAIETGDTGELFF. The CDR3 nucleotides are TGTGCCAGCAGTGCCATAGAGACAGGGGACACCGGGGAGCTGTTTTTT. Full variable domain (remainder filled in from reference TRBV28 and TRBJ2-2): DVKVTQSSRYLVKRTGEKVFLECVQDMDHENMFWYRQDPGLGLRLIYFSYDVKMKEKGDIPEGYSVSREKKERFSLILESASTNQTSMYLCASSAIETGDTGELFFGEGSRLTVL.

This chain connects TRBV6-5 to TRBJ2-1, with 7 nucleotides matching TRBD2. This CDR3 has 15 residues. Trimming at V came to 4 bases and at J to 4 bases, leaving 7 bases not matched to a gene. Per germline, CDR1 MNHEY and CDR2 SVGAGI. For the CDR3, the DNA is TGTGCCAGCAGTTTCGGAGGCGGGGGATACAATGAGCAGTTCTTC. Translation: CASSFGGGGYNEQFF.

The CDR3 DNA is TGCGCCAGCAGCTTGTACGGAGAGCAAGAGACCCAGTACTTC. Amino acid sequence: CASSLYGEQETQYF. The chain combines TRBV5-1 with TRBJ2-5, with D hard to call. Looked up from germline, CDR1 is SGHRS and CDR2 is YFSETQ. The CDR3 length is 14 residues. The V gene lost 1 base and the J gene lost 2 bases, with 9 bases spanning the gap.

The rearrangement uses TRBV7-8 and TRBJ2-2, with unresolved D. With 5 bases removed from V and 7 bases from J, the gap between germline ends came to 11 bases. Germline loops: CDR1 SGHVS, CDR2 FQNEAQ. CDR3 length: 13 residues. Here the CDR3 DNA reads TGTGCCAGCAGCATAGTCACTATCGGGGAGCTGTTTTTT. Its protein product is CASSIVTIGELFF.

This rearrangement joins TRBV11-2 to TRBJ2-2, with TRBD2 matching over 8 bases. From germline, CDR1 is SGHAT and CDR2 FQNNGV. There are 17 residues in the CDR3. The V and J ends lost 3 bases and 7 bases, in that order; junction bases with no gene match: 13. CDR3 sequence reads: CASSFLVGTRILGELFF. The CDR3 DNA follows: TGTGCCAGCAGCTTCTTAGTTGGGACTAGAATACTCGGGGAGCTGTTTTTT.

The rearrangement uses TRBV7-3 and TRBJ2-3; 8 nucleotides align to TRBD2. Trimming at V came to 3 bases and at J to 5 bases, leaving 4 bases not matched to a gene. The CDR3 loop spans 14 amino acids. CDR1 is SGHTA and CDR2 is FQGTGA in the germline V gene. The CDR3 loop reads CASSFTSGKDTQYF. CDR3 DNA: TGTGCCAGCAGCTTCACTAGCGGAAAAGATACGCAGTATTTT.

CDR3 residues: CASSLFPPLREVGGNTIYF. The CDR3 DNA follows: TGTGCCAGCAGCTTGTTTCCTCCCCTCAGGGAGGTGGGAGGAAACACCATATATTTT. The rearrangement joins TRBV7-6 to TRBJ1-3; D is possibly TRBD1 (5 bases). This CDR3 spans 19 amino acids. V was shortened by 3 bases and J by 4 bases, with 25 bases between the two germline ends. Germline V gives CDR1 SGHVS, CDR2 FNYEAQ.

The chain combines TRBV27 with TRBJ2-1; D gene unclear. V was cut by 5 bases and J by 0 bases, with 14 bases left in between. CDR1 MNHEY and CDR2 SMNVEV come from the germline V gene (reference sequence). The CDR3 contains 16 residues. The CDR3 is CASSPLAFSSYNEQFF. DNA of the CDR3: TGTGCCAGCAGTCCCTTGGCCTTCAGCTCCTACAATGAGCAGTTCTTC.

The chain carries TRBV10-3 and TRBJ2-5; maybe TRBD1 (6 bases). The J call may be wrong; the DNA end is better matched by TRBJ2-7. CDR3 length: 14 amino acids. CDR1 and CDR2 from the germline V gene are ENHRY and SYGVKD. CDR3 protein: CAIRGNRDSYEQYF. The CDR3 DNA reads as TGTGCCATCAGAGGAAACAGGGATTCCTACGAGCAGTACTTC.

V is TRBV4-3 and J is TRBJ1-2, with D possibly TRBD1 on 5 matching bases. With 0 bases removed from V and 3 bases from J, the gap between germline ends came to 8 bases. Germline-derived CDR1 and CDR2 are LGHNA and YSLEER. This CDR3 is built from 14 residues. The CDR3, as DNA: TGCGCCAGCAGCCAAGACTGGGGGGACTATGGCTACACCTTC. Translation: CASSQDWGDYGYTF.

The chain employs TRBV27 and TRBJ2-1; D may be TRBD1 (6 bases). The germline V and J ends were trimmed by 5 bases and 3 bases, with 11 bases remaining between them. Germline assignment: CDR1 MNHEY and CDR2 SMNVEV (reference sequence). The CDR3 has 14 amino acids. In DNA, the CDR3 is TGTGCCAGCAGTATAGGGGGATTCTACAATGAGCAGTTCTTC. It encodes CASSIGGFYNEQFF.

CDR3 in DNA: TGTGCCAGCAGTCCGGGACAGGGGGCTTGGGAGACCCAGTACTTC. Amino acid sequence: CASSPGQGAWETQYF. The chain combines TRBV28 with TRBJ2-5, with 12 bases that match TRBD1. This CDR3 comprises 15 residues. Germline V gene sequence: CDR1 MDHEN, CDR2 SYDVKM. Trimming cost V 5 bases and J 5 bases; bases outside gene matches: 6.

The chain links TRBV7-2 to TRBJ1-2; 9 bases fit TRBD1. This CDR3 is 17 amino acids long. J was trimmed by 2 bases and V by 8 bases; bases with no gene match: 15. CDR1 SGHTA and CDR2 FQGNSA come from the germline V gene. As DNA, the CDR3 is TGTGCCAGCCCAGCGGTACAGGGGGCTTTTGACAACTATGGCTACACCTTC. Protein sequence: CASPAVQGAFDNYGYTF.

The chain carries TRBV9 and TRBJ2-7; D is perhaps TRBD1 (7 bases). Trimming removed 0 bases from V and 4 bases from J, with 17 bases in between. Germline V lookup: CDR1 SGDLS, CDR2 YYNGEE. The CDR3 contains 16 residues. CDR3 DNA sequence: TGTGCCAGCAGCGTAGGGCGAGGGCAGGGGGGATACGAGCAGTACTTC. This encodes CASSVGRGQGGYEQYF.

This chain links TRBV15 with TRBJ2-6; D is ambiguous. The CDR3 length is 16 residues. Germline CDR1 LNHNV, CDR2 YYDKDF (reference sequence). V shed 5 bases and J shed 4 bases, with 15 bases lying between them. In nucleotides, the CDR3 is TGTGCCACCAGCCCCCTTCCGCCCGCGGGGGCCAACGTCCTGACTTTC. This gives the protein CATSPLPPAGANVLTF.

Here the CDR3 DNA reads TGTGCCAGCAGCGTAGGAGTTAGCGCGAACACCGGGGAGCTGTTTTTT. Translated, it gives CASSVGVSANTGELFF. The chain uses TRBV9 and TRBJ2-2; D possibly corresponds to TRBD2 (5 bases). V lost 0 bases to trimming and J lost 0 bases, with 9 bases between them. In germline, CDR1 is SGDLS, CDR2 YYNGEE. The CDR3 extends over 16 amino acids.

V and J are TRBV4-1 and TRBJ2-3, with TRBD2 matching over 7 bases. The germline V gene encodes CDR1 MGHRA and CDR2 YSYEKL. The length of the CDR3 is 15 residues. The V and J ends lost 4 bases and 4 bases, in that order; junction bases with no gene match: 8. CDR3 DNA: TGCGCCAGCAGCCTTGCCGGCGGGAGTTCAGATACGCAGTATTTT. Amino acids: CASSLAGGSSDTQYF.

This clone was picked up a small number of times. The chain recombines TRBV5-5 with TRBJ2-5, with D uncertain. The better agreement between TRBJ2-7 and the DNA end casts doubt on the J call. This CDR3 contains 13 residues. The germline V gene has CDR1 SGHKS and CDR2 YYEKEE (reference sequence). The CDR3 sequence is CASSFSATYEQYF. CDR3 nucleotides: TGTGCCAGCAGCTTTTCAGCGACCTACGAGCAGTACTTC.